Here is one T cell receptor (beta chain) with its context. This record comes from a study of PD-1 blockade in classical Hodgkin lymphoma. The CDR3 covers 14 residues. The germline CDR1 and CDR2 sequences are MNHEY and SVGAGI. V shed 5 bases and J shed 0 bases, with 10 bases lying between them. TCRdb's table, derived via immunoSEQ multiplex PCR, lists solely in-frame clones and lacks some. Among over 85,000 clones, just over 90% were seen once, and the ten largest hold roughly 2.1%. As for time point: cycle 4 day 1 (C4D1), after less than 7 weeks of nivolumab. Every patient had relapsed following autologous stem cell transplantation, and cohorts differed in brentuximab vedotin exposure.

V and J are TRBV6-5 and TRBJ1-1; D not certain. This clonotype originated in a human donor with classical Hodgkin lymphoma. Sample: peripheral blood mononuclear cells (PBMCs), taken before the fourth cycle of nivolumab. CDR3 amino acids: CASSPFNMNTEAFF. For the CDR3, the DNA is TGTGCCAGCAGTCCCTTTAACATGAACACTGAAGCTTTCTTT.